The present entry profiles one TCR beta chain with its context. Germline-derived CDR1 and CDR2 are MNHNS and SASEGT. The CDR3 consists of 14 residues. These data are taken from a study of T cells expressing NK-cell markers. Turning to the study itself: Sorted T-cell subsets CD3+CD56+NKG2C+, CD3+CD56+NKG2C- and CD3+CD56-NKG2C+ were TCR beta-sequenced.

TCRdb re-called the 5' RACE reads and catalogs CDR3 proteins one per entry, DNA excluded. The sample data list over 200,000 distinct CDR3 sequences. The rearrangement links TRBV6-1 to TRBJ2-7; TCRdb designates TRBD1, a call that cannot be tested without DNA. Sequenced input: blood T cells: a sorted CD56 or NKG2C T cell subset, CD4+ or CD8+ T cells, or bulk PBMC T cells (not recorded which). The TCR was taken from a man younger than 30 in good health. The CDR3 reads CASSRGDSSYEQYF.